The text below deals with one T cell receptor (beta chain). The sample is drawn from a study of T-cell reconstitution after alpha-beta-depleted transplantation in children. The CDR3 has 14 amino acids. The junction had 2 bases not matched to a gene; V was cut back by 0 bases and J by 4 bases. Germline lookup yields CDR1 SGHAT and CDR2 FQDESV (reference sequence). The library targeted TCRbeta and was prepared with unique molecular identifiers. Each CDR3 protein is one row after TCRdb ran MiXCR on the PCR reads. Counted here are approximately 350,000 distinct CDR3 sequences, roughly 15% occurring once; the ten biggest clones make up around 4.5%.

The clonotype was recovered from a human donor who donated a stem cell graft to a child with Fanconi anemia. The source material was PBMCs, sampled from the stem cell graft. The J gene is TRBJ1-2, the V gene TRBV11-1; 7 bases map to TRBD1. The CDR3 loop is CASSLARDSYGYTF. The CDR3 DNA sequence: TGTGCCAGCAGCTTAGCACGGGACAGCTATGGCTACACCTTC.